This T cell receptor beta chain was recorded in a study of beta chain features in type 1 diabetes. Regarding the study as a whole: Shorter TCRB CDR3s, moderately but significantly so, marked every one of the four CD4+ subsets in Type 1 diabetes patients. A PCR bias possibly favoring shorter templates would apply equally to patients and controls. Cells expressing TCR highly could be over-represented by cDNA sequencing.

This clone was counted a few times. The antigen is not known. CDR3 size: 17 residues. V lost 4 bases to trimming and J lost 3 bases; unmatched junction nucleotides: 11. Germline V gene data show CDR1 as MNHNS and CDR2 as SASEGT. The isolated RNA, all of it, was reverse transcribed, so expressed TCRB transcripts were what got sequenced. Assay used: immunoSEQ multiplex PCR; TCRdb lists only in-frame clones, some missing. The top ten hold less than 0.025% of the sample, which has hundreds of thousands of clones, 13% seen once. This chain links TRBV6-1 with TRBJ2-3; 9 nucleotides match TRBD2. The sequence derives from a man younger than 35 with type 1 diabetes. The sample consisted of naive CD4+ T cells from blood. The CDR3 nucleotides read TGTGCCAGCAGTGCACCCGAATTAGCGGGGGTTACAGATACGCAGTATTTT. Its translation is CASSAPELAGVTDTQYF.